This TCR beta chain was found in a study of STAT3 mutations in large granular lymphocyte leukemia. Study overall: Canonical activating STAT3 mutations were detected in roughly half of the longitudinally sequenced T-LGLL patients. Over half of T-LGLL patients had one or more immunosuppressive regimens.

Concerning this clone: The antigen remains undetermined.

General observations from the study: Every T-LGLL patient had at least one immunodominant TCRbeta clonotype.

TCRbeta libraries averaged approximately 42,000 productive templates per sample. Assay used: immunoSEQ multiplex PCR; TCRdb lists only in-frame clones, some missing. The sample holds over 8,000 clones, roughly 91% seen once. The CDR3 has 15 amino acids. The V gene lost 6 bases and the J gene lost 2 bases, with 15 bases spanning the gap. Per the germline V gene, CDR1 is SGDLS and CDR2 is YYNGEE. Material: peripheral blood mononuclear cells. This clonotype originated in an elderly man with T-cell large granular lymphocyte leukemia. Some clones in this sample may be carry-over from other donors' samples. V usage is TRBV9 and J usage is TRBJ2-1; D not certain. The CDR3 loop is CASTPTTTTYNEQFF. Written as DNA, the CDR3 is TGTGCCAGCACCCCCACGACGACGACCTACAATGAGCAGTTCTTC.